The TCR beta chain under discussion was sequenced for a study of T-cell reconstitution after alpha-beta-depleted transplantation in children. Trimming took off 7 bases at V and 2 bases at J, with 14 bases between the two ends. The CDR3 covers 14 residues. Library preparation (for TCRbeta) was performed with unique molecular identifiers. TCRdb passed the PCR reads through MiXCR, listing each CDR3 protein once. The profile shows around 90,000 distinct CDR3 sequences, about 16% of them singletons. Study-level findings and limits: T cells produced anew were the main source of T-cell counts and diversity one year after transplant.

The table lists this clonotype with a few counts. As yet, its antigen is unknown. The sequence was collected from a male patient aged 2-15 years who had a stem cell transplant for acute lymphoblastic leukemia, so the T cells may come from the graft donor. The chain is built from TRBV12-3 or TRBV12-4 and TRBJ1-1, with D unresolved. The sequencing here drew on PBMCs, mostly from graft donor cells, taken 180 days after TCRalphabeta/CD19-depleted stem cell transplant. This CDR3 is CASTNSIGNTEAFF. The CDR3 nucleotides are TGTGCCAGCACCAATAGTATCGGTAACACTGAAGCTTTCTTT.